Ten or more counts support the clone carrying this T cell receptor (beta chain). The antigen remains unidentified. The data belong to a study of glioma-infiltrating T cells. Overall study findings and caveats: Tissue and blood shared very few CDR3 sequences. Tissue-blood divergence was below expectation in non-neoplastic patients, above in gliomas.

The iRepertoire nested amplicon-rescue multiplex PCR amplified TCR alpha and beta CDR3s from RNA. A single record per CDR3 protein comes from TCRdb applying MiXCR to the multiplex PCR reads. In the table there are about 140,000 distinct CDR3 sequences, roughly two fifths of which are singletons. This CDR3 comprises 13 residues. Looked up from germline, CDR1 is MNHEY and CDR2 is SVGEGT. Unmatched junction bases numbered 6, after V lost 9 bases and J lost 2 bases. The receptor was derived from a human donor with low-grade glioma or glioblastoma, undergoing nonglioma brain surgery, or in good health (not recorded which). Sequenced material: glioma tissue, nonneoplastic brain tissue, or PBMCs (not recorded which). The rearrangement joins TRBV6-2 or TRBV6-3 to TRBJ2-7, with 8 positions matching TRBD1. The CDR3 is CASSGQGPYEQYF. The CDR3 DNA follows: TGTGCCAGTTCCGGACAGGGTCCCTACGAGCAGTACTTC.